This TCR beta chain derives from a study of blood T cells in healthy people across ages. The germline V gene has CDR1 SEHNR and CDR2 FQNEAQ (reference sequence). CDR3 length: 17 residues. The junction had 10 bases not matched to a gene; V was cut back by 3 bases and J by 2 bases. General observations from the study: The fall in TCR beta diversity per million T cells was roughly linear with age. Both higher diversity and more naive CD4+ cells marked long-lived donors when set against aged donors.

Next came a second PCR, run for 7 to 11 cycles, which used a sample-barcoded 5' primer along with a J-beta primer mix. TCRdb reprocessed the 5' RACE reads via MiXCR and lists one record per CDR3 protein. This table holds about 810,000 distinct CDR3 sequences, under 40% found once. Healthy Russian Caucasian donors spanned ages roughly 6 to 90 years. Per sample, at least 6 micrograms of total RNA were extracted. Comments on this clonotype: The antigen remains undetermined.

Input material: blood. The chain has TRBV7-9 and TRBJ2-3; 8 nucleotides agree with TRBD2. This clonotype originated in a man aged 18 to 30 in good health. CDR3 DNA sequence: TGTGCCAGCAGCTTGACTAGCGACTATGAGGTCACAGATACGCAGTATTTT. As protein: CASSLTSDYEVTDTQYF.